Following are 32 T cell receptor beta chains from one sample sequenced in a study of T cells after yellow fever vaccination. TCRdb fed the 5' RACE reads into MiXCR, producing one record per CDR3 protein. The sample contains a few hundred thousand distinct CDR3 sequences, approximately 4.2% of which appear only once. The sequencing used PBMCs, collected 5 days after the yellow fever booster vaccination. The receptors come from a man between 18 and 29 years old who received the YFV17D yellow fever vaccine.

This clonotype appeared many times. The CDR3 spells CASSHGLAGNTGELFF. In nucleotides, the CDR3 is TGTGCCAGCTCACACGGACTAGCGGGTAACACCGGGGAGCTGTTTTTT. The V gene is TRBV18, the J gene TRBJ2-2; TRBD2 matches 11 bases. With V trimmed by 4 bases and J by 2 bases, 3 bases remained unmatched. This CDR3 is 16 amino acids long. Per germline, CDR1 KGHSH and CDR2 LQKENI.

This clonotype showed up many times. The chain couples TRBV4-3 to TRBJ2-7, with D possibly being TRBD1 (5 bases). CDR1 LGHNA and CDR2 YSLEER come from the germline V gene. V was cut by 1 base and J by 1 base, with 8 bases left in between. The CDR3 spans 14 residues. CDR3 coding DNA: TGCGCCAGCAGCCAAGGGGGCCGATCCTACGAGCAGTACTTC. Encoded protein: CASSQGGRSYEQYF.

This clonotype was seen only a few times. The rearrangement uses TRBV6-4 and TRBJ1-1; D gene ambiguous. Germline CDR1 reads MRHNA; CDR2 reads SNTAGT. The CDR3 loop spans 13 amino acids. V shed 3 bases and J shed 4 bases, with 9 bases lying between them. Here the CDR3 DNA reads TGTGCCAGCAGTGAGGTCGAGGGCACTGAAGCTTTCTTT. Translating it yields CASSEVEGTEAFF.

The gene calls are TRBV6-2 or TRBV6-3 and TRBJ1-2, with 8 positions matching TRBD1. CDR1 is MNHEY, CDR2 SVGEGT, per germline. The junction had 11 bases not matched to a gene; V was cut back by 7 bases and J by 7 bases. This CDR3 contains 14 residues. This chain's CDR3 is CASTLRTGYTGYTF. The CDR3 DNA follows: TGTGCCAGCACCCTTAGGACAGGGTATACTGGCTACACCTTC.

This clonotype was recorded a few times. The rearrangement joins TRBV13 to TRBJ2-3; 11 bases line up with TRBD2. The V segment lost 5 bases and the J segment 9 bases; nucleotides outside the gene matches: 10. From germline, CDR1 is PRHDT and CDR2 FYEKMQ (reference sequence). This CDR3 spans 15 amino acids. CDR3 sequence reads: CASSLAGGSWDTQYF. CDR3 in DNA: TGTGCCAGCAGCCTAGCGGGGGGCTCTTGGGACACGCAGTATTTT.

In this sample, this clonotype turned up many times. V and J are TRBV4-1 and TRBJ1-1; no definite D call. V shed 1 base and J shed 11 bases, with 14 bases lying between them. Germline assignment: CDR1 MGHRA and CDR2 YSYEKL. The CDR3 is 13 amino acids. CDR3 nucleotides: TGCGCCAGCAGCCAAGGACGGGGAGACCGGGCTTTCTTT. Translated: CASSQGRGDRAFF.

This clonotype was recorded at least ten times. The rearrangement joins TRBV28 to TRBJ2-5; D is unresolved. The CDR3 sequence is 15 residues long. From germline, CDR1 is MDHEN and CDR2 SYDVKM. V lost 5 bases to trimming and J lost 4 bases, with 17 bases between them. The CDR3 DNA sequence: TGTGCCAGCAGTCCCGGGTCCACCCTTGGAGAGACCCAGTACTTC. This sequence encodes CASSPGSTLGETQYF.

This clonotype was detected only a few times. The rearrangement joins TRBV6-5 to TRBJ2-1, with D perhaps matching TRBD1 (6 bases). Germline V gives CDR1 MNHEY, CDR2 SVGAGI. V lost 6 bases and J lost 0, with 6 bases in between. This CDR3 region has 13 residues. CDR3 DNA sequence: TGTGCCAGCAGACAGGGCTCCTACAATGAGCAGTTCTTC. It codes for CASRQGSYNEQFF.

There are a few counts of this clonotype. The genes are TRBV7-9 and TRBJ2-5; D perhaps matches TRBD2 (8 bases). V was shortened by 4 bases and J by 5 bases, with 20 bases between the two germline ends. The CDR3 runs 16 residues. Germline CDR1 and CDR2: SEHNR and FQNEAQ (reference sequence). CDR3 loop: CASSSSGGGAWETQYF. The CDR3 nucleotides read TGTGCCAGCAGCTCCTCGGGAGGGGGCGCATGGGAGACCCAGTACTTC.

This clonotype has more than one count but fewer than ten. The chain employs TRBV5-1 and TRBJ2-7, with 8 positions matching TRBD2. This CDR3 comprises 14 residues. J lost 6 bases, V lost 1 base, and 6 bases had no gene match. The germline gives CDR1 SGHRS, CDR2 YFSETQ. This CDR3 is CASSLYDSGSEQYV. The CDR3 DNA is TGCGCCAGCAGCTTGTACGACAGCGGGAGCGAGCAGTACGTC.

Ten or more counts support this clonotype. The gene calls are TRBV20-1 and TRBJ2-2, with D uncertain. Germline values: CDR1 DFQATT, CDR2 SNEGSKA (reference sequence). There are 12 residues in the CDR3. Trimming took off 0 bases at V and 6 bases at J, with 5 bases between the two ends. The CDR3 nucleotides are TGCAGTGCTAGAGATGGGCCCGGGGAGCTGTTTTTT. Encoded protein: CSARDGPGELFF.

The chain joins TRBV6-5 to TRBJ2-7; 8 bases are shared with TRBD1. Unmatched junction bases numbered 8, after V lost 6 bases and J lost 4 bases. The CDR3 covers 14 residues. Germline V lookup: CDR1 MNHEY, CDR2 SVGAGI. CDR3 loop: CASSQTGVRYEQYF. The CDR3 DNA follows: TGTGCCAGCAGCCAGACAGGGGTTAGGTACGAGCAGTACTTC.

A few counts support this clonotype. The chain couples TRBV30 to TRBJ1-1; D unresolved. V lost 0 bases to trimming and J lost 7 bases, with 12 bases between them. The germline V gene has CDR1 GTSNPN and CDR2 SVGIG (reference sequence). The CDR3 sequence is 13 residues long. The CDR3, as DNA: TGTGCCTGGAGTGTAGACGTACTGCTTGAAGCTTTCTTT. This gives the protein CAWSVDVLLEAFF.

This clonotype was detected many times. This chain uses TRBV10-3 with TRBJ2-5; 11 bases agree with TRBD1. The V gene's germline CDR1 is ENHRY and CDR2 SYGVKD. V was clipped by 4 bases and J by 6 bases; unmatched bases: 7. This CDR3 spans 15 amino acids. The CDR3 here is CAISAGDRGWQTQYF. CDR3 coding DNA: TGTGCCATCAGTGCCGGGGACAGGGGGTGGCAGACCCAGTACTTC.

The table lists this clonotype with many counts. This chain connects TRBV6-2 or TRBV6-3 to TRBJ2-3; TRBD1 aligns across 10 bases. Germline assignment: CDR1 MNHEY and CDR2 SVGEGT. V was pared by 4 bases and J by 4 bases, with 2 bases of the junction left unmatched. The CDR3 is 14 residues long. CDR3 in DNA: TGTGCCAGCAGTTTTGGACAGGGGGCAGATACGCAGTATTTT. Encoded protein: CASSFGQGADTQYF.

The chain couples TRBV29-1 to TRBJ2-5; 8 nucleotides match TRBD2. The CDR3 extends over 13 amino acids. V trimming: 5 bases; J trimming: 5 bases; junction bases outside the gene matches: 7. Looked up from germline, CDR1 is SQVTM and CDR2 is ANQGSEA. Here the CDR3 reads CSVTGGAWETQYF. In nucleotides, the CDR3 is TGCAGCGTTACCGGGGGGGCCTGGGAGACCCAGTACTTC. The full variable domain, rest sourced from reference TRBV29-1 and TRBJ2-5, is SAVISQKPSRDICQRGTSLTIQCQVDSQVTMMFWYRQQPGQSLTLIATANQGSEATYESGFVIDKFPISRPNLTFSTLTVSNMSPEDSSIYLCSVTGGAWETQYFGPGTRLLVL.

This clonotype showed up many times. The J gene is TRBJ1-2, the V gene TRBV27, with 8 nucleotides matching TRBD1. CDR1 and CDR2 from the germline V gene are MNHEY and SMNVEV (reference sequence). The CDR3 loop spans 14 amino acids. The V and J ends lost 2 bases and 3 bases, in that order; junction bases with no gene match: 2. CDR3: CASSLRGQDYGYTF. Here the CDR3 DNA reads TGTGCCAGCAGTTTAAGGGGACAGGACTATGGCTACACCTTC.

This clonotype was counted many times. The chain recombines TRBV7-3 with TRBJ2-5, with D uncertain. Trimming shortened V by 0 bases and J by 2 bases, and 7 bases separated the two germline ends. The CDR3 length is 14 residues. Germline loops: CDR1 SGHTA, CDR2 FQGTGA. The CDR3 loop reads CASSLTGSQETQYF. The CDR3 DNA reads as TGTGCCAGCAGCTTAACGGGCAGTCAAGAGACCCAGTACTTC.

The chain joins TRBV19 to TRBJ2-7; D remains ambiguous. This CDR3 spans 11 amino acids. Germline V gives CDR1 LNHDA, CDR2 SQIVND (reference sequence). V shed 10 bases and J shed 0 bases, with 7 bases lying between them. The DNA for the CDR3 is TGTGCCACCACTGTCTCCTACGAGCAGTACTTC. This codes for CATTVSYEQYF.

The CDR3 sequence: CASSLARALSDTQYF. For the CDR3, the DNA is TGTGCCAGCAGCTTAGCGCGCGCCTTATCAGATACGCAGTATTTT. The chain is built from TRBV7-6 and TRBJ2-3; D unclear. Trimming removed 0 bases from V and 4 bases from J, with 11 bases in between. There are 15 residues in the CDR3. Germline CDR1 is SGHVS and CDR2 is FNYEAQ.

The CDR3 region is CASRRSGNTDTQYF. CDR3 sequence (DNA): TGTGCCAGCAGGAGAAGCGGGAACACAGATACGCAGTATTTT. This rearrangement joins TRBV4-2 to TRBJ2-3; 7 bases match TRBD2. The CDR3 is made up of 14 amino acids. J was trimmed by 2 bases and V by 6 bases; bases with no gene match: 5. Germline assignment: CDR1 LGHNA and CDR2 YNFKEQ.

This clonotype was seen repeatedly, ten times or more. This chain links TRBV5-6 with TRBJ1-5; D might be TRBD1 (5 bases). Trimming removed 4 bases at V and 1 base at J, with 15 bases between. CDR3 length equals 16 residues. Germline-derived CDR1 and CDR2 are SGHDT and YYEEEE. CDR3 DNA: TGTGCCAGCAGCCTGGGAGGACAAATGAGCAATCAGCCCCAGCATTTT. Its translation is CASSLGGQMSNQPQHF. Full variable domain (remainder filled in from reference TRBV5-6 and TRBJ1-5): DAGVTQSPTHLIKTRGQQVTLRCSPKSGHDTVSWYQQALGQGPQFIFQYYEEEERQRGNFPDRFSGHQFPNYSSELNVNALLLGDSALYLCASSLGGQMSNQPQHFGDGTRLSIL.

This clonotype was observed at least ten times. V usage is TRBV5-1 and J usage is TRBJ2-3; the match to TRBD2 covers 8 bases. CDR1 and CDR2 from the germline V gene are SGHRS and YFSETQ. This CDR3 comprises 16 residues. Losses at the gene ends were 3 bases for V and 2 bases for J; bases not matched to a gene: 8. CDR3 region: CASSSIAGRYTDTQYF. DNA for the CDR3: TGCGCCAGCAGCTCAATAGCGGGGAGATACACAGATACGCAGTATTTT.

The gene calls are TRBV7-3 and TRBJ2-3; D call uncertain. The CDR3 sequence is 15 residues long. CDR1 and CDR2 from the germline V gene are SGHTA and FQGTGA. V was cut by 2 bases and J by 0 bases, with 9 bases left in between. This CDR3 reads CASSLFGVSTDTQYF. The CDR3 coding sequence is TGTGCCAGCAGCTTATTTGGCGTAAGCACAGATACGCAGTATTTT.

This clonotype was seen ten or more times. The V call is TRBV11-2, the J call TRBJ1-1; maybe TRBD1 (6 bases). The CDR3 extends over 14 amino acids. CDR1 is SGHAT, CDR2 FQNNGV, per germline. V was shortened by 1 base and J by 11 bases, with 17 bases between the two germline ends. The CDR3 DNA is TGTGCCAGCAGCTTAGCCGGGTGGGCAGGGGAGGCTTTCTTT. It specifies CASSLAGWAGEAFF.

This clonotype was counted a few times. This sequence joins TRBV29-1 and TRBJ2-1; a weak D match, TRBD2 (6 bases). The CDR3 sequence is 11 residues long. Germline-derived CDR1 and CDR2 are SQVTM and ANQGSEA. This CDR3 is CSGGDYNEQFF. The CDR3 bases are TGCTCCGGGGGAGATTACAATGAGCAGTTCTTC.

The genes are TRBV3-1 and TRBJ2-3; no definite D call. This CDR3 has 16 amino acids. V was trimmed by 4 bases and J by 0 bases, leaving 14 bases between them. CDR1 is LGHDT and CDR2 is YNNKEL in the germline V gene (reference sequence). This CDR3 is CASSPTWTVSTDTQYF. Written as DNA, the CDR3 is TGTGCCAGCAGCCCTACCTGGACGGTGAGCACAGATACGCAGTATTTT.

This clonotype has just a few counts. The chain joins TRBV20-1 to TRBJ1-1; TRBD1 is a possible D gene (5 bases). This CDR3 region has 13 residues. Looked up from germline, CDR1 is DFQATT and CDR2 is SNEGSKA (reference sequence). Trimming took off 7 bases at V and 1 base at J, with 13 bases between the two ends. The DNA for the CDR3 is TGCAGTGGGGGGAGGGACGGGAACACTGAAGCTTTCTTT. Translation gives CSGGRDGNTEAFF.

Only a few counts were recorded for this clonotype. The chain combines TRBV28 with TRBJ2-7, with D tentatively TRBD2 (6 bases). The V and J ends lost 5 bases and 3 bases respectively, with 20 bases between them. The CDR3 has 16 residues. Germline CDR1 is MDHEN and CDR2 is SYDVKM. CDR3 loop: CASSTPGTGNFYEQYV. CDR3 in DNA: TGTGCCAGCAGTACCCCTGGGACTGGAAATTTCTACGAGCAGTACGTC.

A few counts support this clonotype. V and J are TRBV19 and TRBJ2-2; D gene unclear. This CDR3 comprises 14 residues. In germline, CDR1 is LNHDA, CDR2 SQIVND (reference sequence). Trimming removed 8 bases at V and 4 bases at J, with 14 bases between. The chain's CDR3 is CASGMQVVTGELFF. CDR3 nucleotide sequence: TGTGCCAGTGGAATGCAGGTTGTCACCGGGGAGCTGTTTTTT.

This clonotype turned up a few times. J is TRBJ1-4 and V is TRBV5-5; 8 bases align to TRBD1. Germline V gene data show CDR1 as SGHKS and CDR2 as YYEKEE (reference sequence). This CDR3 has 15 amino acids. Unmatched junction bases numbered 6, after V lost 0 bases and J lost 8 bases. The CDR3 protein is CASSLEGTGGEKLFF. In DNA, the CDR3 is TGTGCCAGCAGCTTGGAAGGGACAGGCGGCGAAAAACTGTTTTTT.

This clonotype was detected a few times. The V call is TRBV9, the J call TRBJ2-5; 10 bases line up with TRBD2. The CDR3 is 16 residues long. Germline V gene sequence: CDR1 SGDLS, CDR2 YYNGEE. V lost 0 bases and J lost 2; bases outside the gene matches: 4. The CDR3 bases are TGTGCCAGCAGCGTAGAGGCTAGCGGGGGACAAGAGACCCAGTACTTC. This sequence encodes CASSVEASGGQETQYF.